The 10 T cell receptor beta chains below all came from one sample that was sequenced in a study of a mutant IDH1 vaccine in newly diagnosed glioma (dated by TCRdb to the early 2020s). What the time point label conveys for this sample: baseline, week 1 (first vaccination visit). The label giving this sample's treatment or condition can be read as: pre-vaccination baseline after standard-of-care therapy. Library generation was performed with the immunoSEQ multiplex PCR assay. As stored in TCRdb, this immuneACCESS dataset retains in-frame rearrangements with V and J assigned. A fraction of the clones does not appear; measured against another copy, unresolved V genes explain less than half of the discrepancy, and the remainder lacks a known reason. Across this sample there are around 53,000 clones, with 70% to 90% seen only once. The ten largest make up less than 3% of the sample. Here the sequenced sample was PBMCs, taken from a glioma patient treated with radiotherapy, temozolomide or both. These receptors were taken from a man aged 40-49 years with glioma.

CDR3 residues: CASSLVVSSGNTIYF. The CDR3 DNA reads TGTGCCAGCAGTTTAGTGGTGAGCTCTGGAAACACCATATATTTT. This chain uses TRBV28 with TRBJ1-3; D gene unclear. The CDR3 consists of 15 residues. V dropped 2 bases and J dropped 0 bases, with 8 bases sitting between them. Germline assignment: CDR1 MDHEN and CDR2 SYDVKM.

The gene calls are TRBV29-1 and TRBJ1-3; D is ambiguous. Germline-derived CDR1 and CDR2 are SQVTM and ANQGSEA. The CDR3 extends over 15 amino acids. Trimming left V 0 bases short and J 4 bases short, with 13 bases between. The CDR3 is CSVEDPRGGGNTIYF. DNA for the CDR3: TGCAGCGTTGAAGACCCACGGGGTGGGGGAAACACCATATATTTT.

The chain couples TRBV6-5 to TRBJ2-3, with D perhaps TRBD2 (7 bases). The CDR3 is 15 amino acids. Trimming took 4 bases from V and 2 from J, leaving 13 bases between them. Germline V CDR1 and CDR2: MNHEY, SVGAGI. The DNA for the CDR3 is TGTGCCAGCAGTTTACAGGGAGGGGACACAGATACGCAGTATTTT. Translating it yields CASSLQGGDTDTQYF.

The table lists this clone with a few counts. CDR3 coding DNA: TGCGCCAGCAGTCAGAGGAAGGGTTTGAGATTTTTCAAGCCCCAGCATTTT. As protein: CASSQRKGLRFFKPQHF. The J gene is TRBJ1-5, the V gene TRBV23-1; D remains unclear. TRBV23-1 is an open reading frame whose function is uncertain. CDR3 size: 17 residues. V was pared by 3 bases and J by 8 bases, with 23 bases between.

The CDR3 loop is CASSDFLTFF. The CDR3 nucleotides read TGTGCCAGCAGTGACTTTTTAACTTTCTTT. The chain uses TRBV6-4 and TRBJ1-1, with D uncertain. Germline loops: CDR1 MRHNA, CDR2 SNTAGT. Trimming cost V 1 base and J 12 bases, with 6 bases left between them. The CDR3 runs to 10 residues.

V gene TRBV19 combines with J gene TRBJ2-7; D possibly corresponds to TRBD2 (5 bases). Germline V gives CDR1 LNHDA, CDR2 SQIVND (reference sequence). Trimming removed 3 bases from V and 7 bases from J, with 16 bases in between. The CDR3 spans 14 residues. CDR3 sequence (DNA): TGTGCCAGTAGTATTGTGGGCTCTGCGGGTGAGCAGTACTTC. Translation: CASSIVGSAGEQYF.

Written as DNA, the CDR3 is TGCGCCAGCAGCTTGGTAGGTGACAGGAATTCACCCCTCCACTTT. It specifies CASSLVGDRNSPLHF. The rearrangement links TRBV5-1 to TRBJ1-6; D perhaps matches TRBD1 (6 bases). The germline V gene encodes CDR1 SGHRS and CDR2 YFSETQ. The CDR3 contains 15 residues. Trimming took off 0 bases at V and 7 bases at J, with 11 bases between the two ends.

The chain recombines TRBV6-1 with TRBJ2-5; the D is unclear. Germline CDR1 and CDR2: MNHNS and SASEGT. The CDR3 is 11 residues long. The V gene lost 0 bases and the J gene lost 7 bases, with 3 bases spanning the gap. The CDR3 nucleotides read TGTGCCAGCAGTGAAGCGGTGACCCAGTACTTC. Translated, it gives CASSEAVTQYF.

The chain combines TRBV5-1 with TRBJ2-3; D remains ambiguous. Germline V lookup: CDR1 SGHRS, CDR2 YFSETQ. The CDR3 is 14 amino acids. With 7 bases removed from V and 1 base from J, the gap between germline ends came to 13 bases. The CDR3 DNA follows: TGCGCCAGCCCCCCCGTTAGGGGCACAGATACGCAGTATTTT. It codes for CASPPVRGTDTQYF.

The V gene is TRBV11-2, the J gene TRBJ2-1, with 13 bases that match TRBD2. Germline V lookup: CDR1 SGHAT, CDR2 FQNNGV. V lost 4 bases, J lost 8 bases, and 5 bases stayed unmatched. The CDR3 extends over 15 amino acids. The CDR3 nucleotides read TGTGCCAGCAGCTCCGGGACTAGCGGGACGTATGAGCAGTTCTTC. The encoded protein is CASSSGTSGTYEQFF.